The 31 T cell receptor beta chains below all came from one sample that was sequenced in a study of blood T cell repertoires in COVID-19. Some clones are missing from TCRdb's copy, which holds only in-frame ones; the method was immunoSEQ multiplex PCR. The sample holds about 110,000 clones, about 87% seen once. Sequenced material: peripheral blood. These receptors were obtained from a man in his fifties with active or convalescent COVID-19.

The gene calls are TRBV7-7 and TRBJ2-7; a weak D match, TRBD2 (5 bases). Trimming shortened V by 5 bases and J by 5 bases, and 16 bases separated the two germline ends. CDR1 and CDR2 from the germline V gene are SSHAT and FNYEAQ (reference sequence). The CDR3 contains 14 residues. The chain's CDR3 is CASSRSEGGHEQYF. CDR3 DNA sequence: TGTGCCAGCAGCCGCTCTGAGGGTGGGCACGAGCAGTACTTC.

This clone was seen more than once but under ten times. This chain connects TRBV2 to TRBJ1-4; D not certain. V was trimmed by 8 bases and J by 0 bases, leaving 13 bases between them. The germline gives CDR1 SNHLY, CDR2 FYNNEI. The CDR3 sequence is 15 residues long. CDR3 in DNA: TGTGCCAGCCACACTACTTACGCAACTAATGAAAAACTGTTTTTT. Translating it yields CASHTTYATNEKLFF.

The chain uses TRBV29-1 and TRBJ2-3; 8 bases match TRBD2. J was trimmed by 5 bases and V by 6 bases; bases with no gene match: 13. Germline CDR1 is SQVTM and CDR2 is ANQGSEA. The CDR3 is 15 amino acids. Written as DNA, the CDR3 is TGCAGCGTAAGACTAGCACGGGAGGGCCGAGATACGCAGTATTTT. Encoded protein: CSVRLAREGRDTQYF.

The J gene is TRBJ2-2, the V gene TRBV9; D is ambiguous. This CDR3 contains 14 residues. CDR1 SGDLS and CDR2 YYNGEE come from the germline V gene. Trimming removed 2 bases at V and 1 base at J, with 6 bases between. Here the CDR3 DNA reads TGTGCCAGCAGCGTTTACTTGAACACCGGGGAGCTGTTTTTT. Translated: CASSVYLNTGELFF.

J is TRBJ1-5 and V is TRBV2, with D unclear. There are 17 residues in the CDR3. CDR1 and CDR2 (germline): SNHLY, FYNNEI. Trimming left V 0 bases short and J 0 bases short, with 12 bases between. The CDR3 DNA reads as TGTGCCAGCAGTGAAGCGTCTACATACTATAGCAATCAGCCCCAGCATTTT. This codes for CASSEASTYYSNQPQHF.

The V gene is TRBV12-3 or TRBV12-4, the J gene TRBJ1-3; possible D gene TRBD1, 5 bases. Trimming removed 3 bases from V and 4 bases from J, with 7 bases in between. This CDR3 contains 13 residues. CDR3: CASSLGGGNTIYF. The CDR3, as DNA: TGTGCCAGCAGTTTGGGGGGGGGAAACACCATATATTTT.

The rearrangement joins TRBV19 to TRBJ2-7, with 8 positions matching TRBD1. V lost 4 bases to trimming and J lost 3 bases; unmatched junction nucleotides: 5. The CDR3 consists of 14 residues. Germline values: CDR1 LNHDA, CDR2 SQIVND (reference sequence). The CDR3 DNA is TGTGCCAGTAGTAAGACAGGGGTCAACTACGAGCAGTACTTC. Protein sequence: CASSKTGVNYEQYF.

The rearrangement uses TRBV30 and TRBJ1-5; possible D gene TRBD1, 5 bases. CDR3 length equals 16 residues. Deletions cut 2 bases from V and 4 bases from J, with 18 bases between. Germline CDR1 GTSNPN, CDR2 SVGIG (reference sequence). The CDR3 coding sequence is TGTGCCTGGAGTCGGCCCCGGGGGAACAGAAATCAGCCCCAGCATTTT. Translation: CAWSRPRGNRNQPQHF.

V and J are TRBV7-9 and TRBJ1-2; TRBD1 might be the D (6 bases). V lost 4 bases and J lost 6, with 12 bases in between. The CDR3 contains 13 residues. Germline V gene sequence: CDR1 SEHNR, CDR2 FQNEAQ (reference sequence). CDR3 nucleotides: TGTGCCAGCAGCTCACAGGGTTATGATGGCTACACCTTC. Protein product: CASSSQGYDGYTF.

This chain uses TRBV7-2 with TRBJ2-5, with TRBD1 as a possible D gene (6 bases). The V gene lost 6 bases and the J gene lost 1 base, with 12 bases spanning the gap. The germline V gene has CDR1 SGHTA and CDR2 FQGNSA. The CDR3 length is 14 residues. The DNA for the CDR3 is TGTGCCAGCAGTATGGACAGCTTCCAAGAGACCCAGTACTTC. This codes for CASSMDSFQETQYF.

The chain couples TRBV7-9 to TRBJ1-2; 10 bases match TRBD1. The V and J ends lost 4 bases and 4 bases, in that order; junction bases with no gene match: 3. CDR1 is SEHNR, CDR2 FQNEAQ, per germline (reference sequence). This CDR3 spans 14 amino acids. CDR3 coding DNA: TGTGCCAGCAGCTCGCGGGACAGGGGCTATGGCTACACCTTC. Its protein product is CASSSRDRGYGYTF.

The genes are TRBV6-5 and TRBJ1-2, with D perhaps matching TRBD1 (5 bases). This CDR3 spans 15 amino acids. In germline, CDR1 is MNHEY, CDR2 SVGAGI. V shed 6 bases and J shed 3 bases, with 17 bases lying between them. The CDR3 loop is CASRGSGDSYYGYTF. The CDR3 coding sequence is TGTGCCAGCAGGGGGTCCGGAGACAGTTACTATGGCTACACCTTC.

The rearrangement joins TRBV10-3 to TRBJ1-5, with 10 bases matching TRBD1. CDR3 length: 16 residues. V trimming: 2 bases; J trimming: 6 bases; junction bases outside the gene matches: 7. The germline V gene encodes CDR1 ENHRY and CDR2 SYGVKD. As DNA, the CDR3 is TGTGCCATCAGTGAGATTTCCCGGGACAGGGGTCAGCCCCAGCATTTT. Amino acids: CAISEISRDRGQPQHF.

Written as DNA, the CDR3 is TGTGCCAGCAGCCTGGACAGGAGAGTTCTCTCTGGAAACACCATATATTTT. Protein product: CASSLDRRVLSGNTIYF. This chain connects TRBV5-6 to TRBJ1-3; 7 bases agree with TRBD1. The CDR3 covers 17 residues. CDR1 is SGHDT, CDR2 YYEEEE, per germline. The V and J ends lost 4 bases and 0 bases, in that order; junction bases with no gene match: 10.

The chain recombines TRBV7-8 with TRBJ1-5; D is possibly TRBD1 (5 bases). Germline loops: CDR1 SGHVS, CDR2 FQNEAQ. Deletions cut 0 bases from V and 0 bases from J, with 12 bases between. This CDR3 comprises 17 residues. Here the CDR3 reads CASSLAQGPDSNQPQHF. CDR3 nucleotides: TGTGCCAGCAGCTTAGCCCAGGGTCCAGATAGCAATCAGCCCCAGCATTTT.

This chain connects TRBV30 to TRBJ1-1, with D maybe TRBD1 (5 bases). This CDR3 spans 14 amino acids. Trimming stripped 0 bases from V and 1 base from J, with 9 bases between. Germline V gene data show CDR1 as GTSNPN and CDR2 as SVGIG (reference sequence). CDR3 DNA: TGTGCCTGGAGTGTCGGGGGGGGGAACACTGAAGCTTTCTTT. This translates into CAWSVGGGNTEAFF.

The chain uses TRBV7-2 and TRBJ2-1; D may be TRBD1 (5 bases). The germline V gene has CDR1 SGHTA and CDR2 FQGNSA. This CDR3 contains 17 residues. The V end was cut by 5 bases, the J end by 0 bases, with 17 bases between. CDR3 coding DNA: TGTGCCAGCAGCCCCTGGGGCTCCCTTTCCTCCTACAATGAGCAGTTCTTC. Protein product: CASSPWGSLSSYNEQFF.

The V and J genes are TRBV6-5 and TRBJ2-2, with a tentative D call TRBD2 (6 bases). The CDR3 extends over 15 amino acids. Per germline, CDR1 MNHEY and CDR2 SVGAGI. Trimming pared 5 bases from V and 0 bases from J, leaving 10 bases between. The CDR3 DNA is TGTGCCAGCAGTCCGGGACTCGCGAACACCGGGGAGCTGTTTTTT. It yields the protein CASSPGLANTGELFF.

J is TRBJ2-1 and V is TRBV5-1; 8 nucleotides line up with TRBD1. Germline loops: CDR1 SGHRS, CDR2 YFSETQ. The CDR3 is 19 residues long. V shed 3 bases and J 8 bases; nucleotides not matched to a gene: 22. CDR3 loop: CASSYSPLVPGQVGDEQFF. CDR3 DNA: TGCGCCAGCAGCTACTCACCTCTGGTGCCGGGACAGGTCGGGGATGAGCAGTTCTTC.

The CDR3, as DNA: TGTGCCACCCCGACCGGCCCAGGAGGTGACTATGGCTACACCTTC. This sequence encodes CATPTGPGGDYGYTF. The chain has TRBV28 and TRBJ1-2; D unresolved. Between the trimmed V and J ends, which lost 10 bases and 3 bases, there was a span of 21 bases. Germline CDR1 reads MDHEN; CDR2 reads SYDVKM. This CDR3 has 15 residues.

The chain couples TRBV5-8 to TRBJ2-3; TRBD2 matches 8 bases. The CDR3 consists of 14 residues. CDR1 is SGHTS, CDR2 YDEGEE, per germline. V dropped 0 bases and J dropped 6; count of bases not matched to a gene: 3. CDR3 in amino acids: CASSLGGRRDTQYF. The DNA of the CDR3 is TGTGCCAGCAGCTTGGGCGGGAGGCGGGATACGCAGTATTTT.

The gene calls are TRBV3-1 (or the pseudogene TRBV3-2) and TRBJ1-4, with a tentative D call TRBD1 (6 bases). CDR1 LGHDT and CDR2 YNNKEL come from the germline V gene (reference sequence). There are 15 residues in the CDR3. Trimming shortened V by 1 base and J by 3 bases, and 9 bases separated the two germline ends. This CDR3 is CASSQVRTANEKLFF. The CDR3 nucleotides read TGTGCCAGCAGCCAAGTACGGACAGCTAATGAAAAACTGTTTTTT.

The CDR3: CASSYTQTSPGQPWVFF. The DNA of the CDR3 is TGTGCCAGCAGTTATACTCAAACCAGCCCGGGACAGCCCTGGGTTTTCTTT. The chain is built from TRBV6-2 or TRBV6-3 and TRBJ1-1, with TRBD1 matching over 7 bases. V trimming: 3 bases; J trimming: 13 bases; junction bases outside the gene matches: 23. Looked up from germline, CDR1 is MNHEY and CDR2 is SVGEGT. The CDR3 is 17 amino acids.

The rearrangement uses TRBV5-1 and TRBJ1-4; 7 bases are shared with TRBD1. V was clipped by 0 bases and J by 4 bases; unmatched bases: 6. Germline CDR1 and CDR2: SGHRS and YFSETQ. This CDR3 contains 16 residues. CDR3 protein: CASSLGGGAGNEKLFF. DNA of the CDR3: TGCGCCAGCAGCTTGGGAGGGGGCGCCGGTAATGAAAAACTGTTTTTT.

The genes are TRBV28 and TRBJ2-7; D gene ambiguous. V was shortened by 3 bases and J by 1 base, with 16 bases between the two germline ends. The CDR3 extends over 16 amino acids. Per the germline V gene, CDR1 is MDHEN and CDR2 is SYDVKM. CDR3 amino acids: CASSFPRDTWSYEQYF. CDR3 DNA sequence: TGTGCCAGCAGTTTCCCTCGAGACACCTGGTCCTACGAGCAGTACTTC.

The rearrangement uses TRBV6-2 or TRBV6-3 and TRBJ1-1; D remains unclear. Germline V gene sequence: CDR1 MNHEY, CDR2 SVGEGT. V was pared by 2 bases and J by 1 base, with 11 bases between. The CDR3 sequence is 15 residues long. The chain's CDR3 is CASSYDAGGNTEAFF. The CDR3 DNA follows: TGTGCCAGCAGTTACGACGCGGGAGGGAACACTGAAGCTTTCTTT.

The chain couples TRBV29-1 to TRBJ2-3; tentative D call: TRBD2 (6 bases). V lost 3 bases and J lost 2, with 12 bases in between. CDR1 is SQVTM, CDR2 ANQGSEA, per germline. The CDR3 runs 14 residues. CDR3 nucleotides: TGCAGCGTTGAGGGGCGGGACGCCACAGATACGCAGTATTTT. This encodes CSVEGRDATDTQYF.

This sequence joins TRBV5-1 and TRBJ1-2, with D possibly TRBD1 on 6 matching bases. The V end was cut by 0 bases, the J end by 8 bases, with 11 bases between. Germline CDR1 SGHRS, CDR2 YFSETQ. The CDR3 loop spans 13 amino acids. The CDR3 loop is CASSLADSGGYTF. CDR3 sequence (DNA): TGCGCCAGCAGCTTGGCGGACAGTGGAGGCTACACCTTC.

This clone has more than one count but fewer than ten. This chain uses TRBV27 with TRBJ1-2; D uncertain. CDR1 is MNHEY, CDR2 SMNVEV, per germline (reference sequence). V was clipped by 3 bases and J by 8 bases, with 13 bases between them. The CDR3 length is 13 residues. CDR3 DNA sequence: TGTGCCAGCAGTTTCGCGGGGTCGGGAGGCTACACCTTC. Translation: CASSFAGSGGYTF.

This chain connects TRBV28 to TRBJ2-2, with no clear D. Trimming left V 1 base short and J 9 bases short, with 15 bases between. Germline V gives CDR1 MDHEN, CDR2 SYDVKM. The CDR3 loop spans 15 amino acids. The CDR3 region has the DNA TGTGCCAGCAGTTTATCACTGCGGCCTCGTTGGGAGCTGTTTTTT. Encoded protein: CASSLSLRPRWELFF.

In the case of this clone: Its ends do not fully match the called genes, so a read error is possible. The CDR3 is CASSEWGPWEF. The DNA for the CDR3 is TGTGCCAGCAGTGAATGGGGGCCGTGGGAGTTC. The V gene is TRBV6-1, the J gene TRBJ2-7; weak D call: TRBD1 (6 bases). The CDR3 runs to 11 residues. The germline V gene has CDR1 MNHNS and CDR2 SASEGT.